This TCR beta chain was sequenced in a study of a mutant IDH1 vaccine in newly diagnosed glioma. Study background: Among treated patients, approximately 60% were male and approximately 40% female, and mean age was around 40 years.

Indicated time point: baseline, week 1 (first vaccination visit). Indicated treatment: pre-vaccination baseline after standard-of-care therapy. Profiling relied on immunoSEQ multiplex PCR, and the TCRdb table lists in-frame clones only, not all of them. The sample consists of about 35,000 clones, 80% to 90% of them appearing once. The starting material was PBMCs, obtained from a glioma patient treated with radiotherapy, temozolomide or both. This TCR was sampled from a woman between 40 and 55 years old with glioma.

CDR3 sequence (DNA): TGTGCCAGCAGCCAAACAGGGGGGAACACTGAAGCTTTCTTT. Translated, it gives CASSQTGGNTEAFF. The chain has TRBV4-2 and TRBJ1-1, with 8 bases matching TRBD1. The junction had 0 bases not matched to a gene; V was cut back by 2 bases and J by 1 base. CDR1 is LGHNA and CDR2 is YNFKEQ in the germline V gene. The CDR3 totals 14 residues.